A single sample gave rise to the 24 T cell receptor beta chains below, sequenced in a study of cytomegalovirus exposure and HLA in healthy donors. Primers included in the PCR were 60 Vbeta and 13 Jbeta primers. TCRdb's copy holds only in-frame clones and misses some; the assay was immunoSEQ multiplex PCR. The sample includes around 50,000 clones. Sequencing used PBMCs. These receptors were obtained from a woman aged 40 to 50 in good health and CMV-seronegative.

The gene calls are TRBV5-6 and TRBJ2-7; tentative D call: TRBD1 (6 bases). The CDR3 is 13 residues long. Germline values: CDR1 SGHDT, CDR2 YYEEEE. The V end was cut by 2 bases, the J end by 13 bases, with 19 bases between. The CDR3 reads CASSLWTEKMSYF. CDR3 DNA: TGTGCCAGCAGCTTATGGACAGAAAAAATGTCATACTTC.

The chain combines TRBV5-1 with TRBJ1-2; D is possibly TRBD1 (5 bases). The germline CDR1 and CDR2 sequences are SGHRS and YFSETQ. V lost 0 bases to trimming and J lost 4 bases, with 16 bases between them. The CDR3 runs 16 residues. The CDR3, as DNA: TGCGCCAGCAGCTTGGAGACAGCTTGGGGCCGCTATGGCTACACCTTC. Protein: CASSLETAWGRYGYTF. Full variable domain (rest looked up from reference TRBV5-1 and TRBJ1-2): KAGVTQTPRYLIKTRGQQVTLSCSPISGHRSVSWYQQTPGQGLQFLFEYFSETQRNKGNFPGRFSGRQFSNSRSEMNVSTLELGDSALYLCASSLETAWGRYGYTFGSGTRLTVV.

The CDR3 coding sequence is TGTGCCAGCAGTGAAGGGAGGGTTCACAATCAGCCCCAGCATTTT. Translating it yields CASSEGRVHNQPQHF. The V gene is TRBV6-1, the J gene TRBJ1-5; D is undetermined. The V end lost 1 base, the J end lost 3 bases, and 10 bases lay between the germline ends. CDR3 length: 15 amino acids. Germline V gene data show CDR1 as MNHNS and CDR2 as SASEGT.

The chain is built from TRBV7-2 and TRBJ2-7, with 9 bases matching TRBD1. J gave up 2 bases and V 4 bases, and 6 bases lay outside the gene matches. The CDR3 totals 15 residues. Germline CDR1 reads SGHTA; CDR2 reads FQGNSA. The CDR3 region has the DNA TGTGCCAGCAGCTCCGGACAGGGGAACGCCTACGAGCAGTACTTC. Translation: CASSSGQGNAYEQYF. Supplemented by reference TRBV7-2 and TRBJ2-7, the full variable domain reads GAGVSQSPSNKVTEKGKDVELRCDPISGHTALYWYRQSLGQGLEFLIYFQGNSAPDKSGLPSDRFSAERTGGSVSTLTIQRTQQEDSAVYLCASSSGQGNAYEQYFGPGTRLTVT.

The CDR3 protein is CASSPGGYGYLPSEQFF. The CDR3 DNA sequence: TGCGCCAGCAGCCCAGGCGGGTATGGGTATCTACCAAGTGAGCAGTTCTTC. The rearrangement links TRBV4-3 to TRBJ2-1; TRBD2 is a possible D gene (5 bases). V lost 4 bases to trimming and J lost 9 bases, with 25 bases between them. CDR3 size: 17 residues. The germline gives CDR1 LGHNA, CDR2 YSLEER.

This sequence joins TRBV5-4 and TRBJ1-6; D is unclear. The germline gives CDR1 SGHNT, CDR2 YYREEE (reference sequence). CDR3 size: 16 residues. V shed 0 bases and J shed 0 bases, with 7 bases lying between them. CDR3 DNA: TGTGCCAGCAGCTTGGACCCGAGCTCCTATAATTCACCCCTCCACTTT. This sequence encodes CASSLDPSSYNSPLHF. Using reference TRBV5-4 and TRBJ1-6 for the parts outside the CDR3, the full variable domain is ETGVTQSPTHLIKTRGQQVTLRCSSQSGHNTVSWYQQALGQGPQFIFQYYREEENGRGNFPPRFSGLQFPNYSSELNVNALELDDSALYLCASSLDPSSYNSPLHFGNGTRLTVT.

A word on this clone: A read error may produce the germline difference seen at one junction end. The chain combines TRBV28 with TRBJ1-1; maybe TRBD1 (6 bases). This CDR3 spans 13 amino acids. In germline, CDR1 is MDHEN, CDR2 SYDVKM. The CDR3 region is CTSRSGQNTEAFF. For the CDR3, the DNA is TGTACCAGCAGATCGGGACAGAACACTGAAGCTTTCTTT.

The CDR3 DNA reads TGTGCCAGCAGCTTAGAACTAGGGACTAGCGGGAAGGCTTTTGAGACCCAGTACTTC. Protein product: CASSLELGTSGKAFETQYF. The chain combines TRBV7-6 with TRBJ2-5; 13 bases are shared with TRBD2. The ends lost 1 base at V and 5 bases at J; junction bases unmatched: 13. Germline-derived CDR1 and CDR2 are SGHVS and FNYEAQ. CDR3 length: 19 amino acids. Full variable domain (outside the CDR3, taken from reference TRBV7-6 and TRBJ2-5): GAGVSQSPRYKVTKRGQDVALRCDPISGHVSLYWYRQALGQGPEFLTYFNYEAQQDKSGLPNDRFSAERPEGSISTLTIQRTEQRDSAMYRCASSLELGTSGKAFETQYFGPGTRLLVL.

CDR3 sequence (DNA): TGTGCCTGGAAGGGGAAAGAGACCCAGTACTTC. This translates into CAWKGKETQYF. V is TRBV27 and J is TRBJ2-5, with D possibly being TRBD1 (5 bases). Trimming took 11 bases from V and 3 from J, leaving 10 bases between them. CDR1 is MNHEY, CDR2 SMNVEV, per germline (reference sequence). The CDR3 runs 11 residues.

The chain carries TRBV18 and TRBJ1-3; perhaps TRBD1 as D (6 bases). The CDR3 totals 18 residues. Per the germline V gene, CDR1 is KGHSH and CDR2 is LQKENI. Trimming took 5 bases from V and 0 from J, leaving 20 bases between them. The CDR3 loop reads CASSSSTRDTNSGNTIYF. The CDR3 nucleotides read TGTGCCAGCTCATCCTCCACTCGGGACACGAACTCTGGAAACACCATATATTTT.

The gene calls are TRBV5-6 and TRBJ2-5; 9 nucleotides align to TRBD1. The CDR3 has 16 residues. V trimming: 0 bases; J trimming: 1 base; junction bases outside the gene matches: 4. CDR1 and CDR2 from the germline V gene are SGHDT and YYEEEE. The CDR3 nucleotides are TGTGCCAGCAGCTTGGACGGACAGGGGCCCCAAGAGACCCAGTACTTC. This gives the protein CASSLDGQGPQETQYF. The whole variable domain, filled in from reference TRBV5-6 and TRBJ2-5, reads DAGVTQSPTHLIKTRGQQVTLRCSPKSGHDTVSWYQQALGQGPQFIFQYYEEEERQRGNFPDRFSGHQFPNYSSELNVNALLLGDSALYLCASSLDGQGPQETQYFGPGTRLLVL.

The chain couples TRBV5-6 to TRBJ2-3, with TRBD2 identical over 8 bases. This CDR3 has 16 amino acids. Trimming cost V 0 bases and J 2 bases; bases outside gene matches: 5. Germline values: CDR1 SGHDT, CDR2 YYEEEE. The CDR3 DNA reads as TGTGCCAGCAGCTTGGGACTAGCGACCCACACAGATACGCAGTATTTT. Protein sequence: CASSLGLATHTDTQYF.

The J gene is TRBJ1-2, the V gene TRBV15; perhaps TRBD1 as D (6 bases). The CDR3 is 15 residues long. Germline V lookup: CDR1 LNHNV, CDR2 YYDKDF (reference sequence). Trimming removed 0 bases at V and 4 bases at J, with 12 bases between. The CDR3 sequence: CATSRDRARGYGYTF. The CDR3 region has the DNA TGTGCCACCAGCAGAGATAGGGCCAGGGGCTATGGCTACACCTTC.

The chain employs TRBV5-6 and TRBJ1-2; 9 bases map to TRBD1. The junction had 2 bases not matched to a gene; V was cut back by 0 bases and J by 2 bases. The CDR3 spans 15 residues. Germline V gene sequence: CDR1 SGHDT, CDR2 YYEEEE. CDR3 protein: CASSLGTGVNYGYTF. For the CDR3, the DNA is TGTGCCAGCAGCTTGGGGACAGGGGTGAACTATGGCTACACCTTC. The whole variable domain, filled in from reference TRBV5-6 and TRBJ1-2, reads DAGVTQSPTHLIKTRGQQVTLRCSPKSGHDTVSWYQQALGQGPQFIFQYYEEEERQRGNFPDRFSGHQFPNYSSELNVNALLLGDSALYLCASSLGTGVNYGYTFGSGTRLTVV.

CDR3 in DNA: TGTGCCAGCAGCTCCGGGGGGTCTGAAGCTTTCTTT. Translation gives CASSSGGSEAFF. The chain recombines TRBV28 with TRBJ1-1; maybe TRBD1 (5 bases). V lost 6 bases to trimming and J lost 6 bases, with 11 bases between them. The CDR3 covers 12 residues. Germline V gene sequence: CDR1 MDHEN, CDR2 SYDVKM.

This rearrangement joins TRBV27 to TRBJ1-1; D gene uncertain. The CDR3 is made up of 14 amino acids. CDR1 is MNHEY and CDR2 is SMNVEV in the germline V gene (reference sequence). The V end lost 6 bases, the J end lost 4 bases, and 15 bases lay between the germline ends. CDR3 sequence: CASSAGPSGTEAFF. The DNA of the CDR3 is TGTGCCAGCAGCGCAGGCCCCAGCGGCACTGAAGCTTTCTTT.

A note on this clone: One end of the junction is discordant with germline, which a read error may explain. The chain recombines TRBV18 with TRBJ1-1; 8 nucleotides line up with TRBD1. The CDR3 consists of 16 residues. The germline CDR1 and CDR2 sequences are KGHSH and LQKENI. The CDR3 DNA sequence: TGTGCCAGCGCACCGTCAACAGGGGGTTCGTACACTGAAGCTTTCTTT. Amino acid sequence: CASAPSTGGSYTEAFF.

The J gene is TRBJ1-2, the V gene TRBV28; D possibly corresponds to TRBD1 (6 bases). V lost 6 bases, J lost 8 bases, and 19 bases lay in between. This CDR3 region has 14 residues. Germline CDR1 is MDHEN and CDR2 is SYDVKM. CDR3 amino acids: CASRGGARYGGYTF. The CDR3 nucleotides read TGTGCCAGCAGAGGGGGGGCCAGGTATGGCGGCTACACCTTC.

The CDR3 nucleotides read TGTGCCATCAGTGGGGAGCACTACGAGCAGTACTTC. Translating gives CAISGEHYEQYF. V and J are TRBV10-3 and TRBJ2-7, with D perhaps TRBD2 (5 bases). The V end was cut by 4 bases, the J end by 3 bases, with 7 bases between. The CDR3 totals 12 residues. The germline V gene has CDR1 ENHRY and CDR2 SYGVKD.

CDR3 protein: CASNYQPQHF. The CDR3 nucleotides read TGTGCCAGCAACTATCAGCCCCAGCATTTT. The rearrangement joins TRBV9 to TRBJ1-5, with no clear D. Trimming pared 6 bases from V and 5 bases from J, leaving 3 bases between. Germline V gene data show CDR1 as SGDLS and CDR2 as YYNGEE. The length of the CDR3 is 10 residues.

The chain recombines TRBV18 with TRBJ2-7, with D possibly being TRBD1 (5 bases). This CDR3 contains 14 residues. Germline V gene data show CDR1 as KGHSH and CDR2 as LQKENI. V was trimmed by 6 bases and J by 4 bases, leaving 16 bases between them. In nucleotides, the CDR3 is TGTGCCAGCTCCCCAACGCAGACAGATTACGAGCAGTACTTC. Translating it yields CASSPTQTDYEQYF.

The genes are TRBV19 and TRBJ1-2, with D maybe TRBD1 (5 bases). Trimming cost V 2 bases and J 8 bases, with 12 bases left between them. The CDR3 covers 13 residues. In germline, CDR1 is LNHDA, CDR2 SQIVND (reference sequence). CDR3 in amino acids: CASSIQGLLGYTF. CDR3 nucleotides: TGTGCCAGTAGTATACAGGGTCTGTTAGGCTACACCTTC.

DNA of the CDR3: TGTGCCAGTAGTATTCCGCGAACTGAAGCTTTCTTT. Protein: CASSIPRTEAFF. The gene calls are TRBV19 and TRBJ1-1; the D is unclear. The germline gives CDR1 LNHDA, CDR2 SQIVND (reference sequence). V lost 3 bases and J 5 bases, leaving 7 bases between the germline ends. The CDR3 consists of 12 residues.

The J gene is TRBJ2-3, the V gene TRBV9; 14 bases are shared with TRBD2. CDR1 SGDLS and CDR2 YYNGEE come from the germline V gene. The V segment lost 3 bases and the J segment 3 bases; nucleotides outside the gene matches: 0. The CDR3 loop spans 15 amino acids. The DNA for the CDR3 is TGTGCCAGCAGCGGGACTAGCGGGAGGACAGATACGCAGTATTTT. Translation: CASSGTSGRTDTQYF.